This T cell receptor (beta chain) was captured by sequencing in a study of cytomegalovirus exposure and HLA in healthy donors. The wider study: The 90 to 150 validation repertoires matched the approximately 670 first-cohort repertoires in platform, a later analysis reported.

Study results and limitations: Researchers counted around 180 TCR beta chains as cytomegalovirus-associated.

Note on this clone: The antigen remains undetermined.

The V segment lost 0 bases and the J segment 6 bases; nucleotides outside the gene matches: 5. Looked up from germline, CDR1 is MNHNY and CDR2 is SVGAGI (reference sequence). The CDR3 loop spans 16 amino acids. This table comes from immunoSEQ multiplex PCR, and its TCRdb copy is limited to in-frame clones, with some not included. Among some 170,000 clones listed, about 83% were seen once. J is TRBJ2-1 and V is TRBV6-6; 10 bases align to TRBD1. What was sequenced was PBMCs. The receptor's source is a woman under 40 in good health and CMV-seronegative. The CDR3 sequence: CASSYSLGQGGNEQFF. The CDR3, as DNA: TGTGCCAGCAGTTACTCGCTCGGACAGGGGGGCAATGAGCAGTTCTTC.